This T cell receptor (beta chain) stems from a study of T cells in Graves' hyperthyroidism and ophthalmopathy. Study-level points and caveats: Blood also contained most expanded thyroid clonotypes above 0.001. Ophthalmopathy was told apart from stable hyperthyroidism by a 13 V-J model.

CDR1 is LNHNV and CDR2 is YYDKDF in the germline V gene (reference sequence). Between the trimmed V and J ends, which lost 0 bases and 3 bases, there was a span of 6 bases. The CDR3 consists of 14 residues. Concerning this clonotype itself: Its specificity is unknown.

TCR beta CDR3 regions were amplified from RNA transcripts. The HTBI primer set served for first-round RT-PCR of the TCR CDR3. TCRdb re-called the multiplex PCR reads through MiXCR, storing one row per CDR3 protein. Altogether hundreds of thousands of distinct CDR3 sequences are present, roughly 15% being singletons, with the ten largest covering about 12%. This receptor was taken from a woman between 50 and 59 years old with Graves' ophthalmopathy. The rearrangement joins TRBV15 to TRBJ1-5; D not resolved. Material: blood. The CDR3 coding sequence is TGTGCCACCAGCAGAGATTTGTACAATCAGCCCCAGCATTTT. Translating it yields CATSRDLYNQPQHF.